This TCR beta chain appears in the sequencing data of a study of T cell changes during pregnancy in multiple sclerosis. The repertoire was sequenced with immunoSEQ multiplex PCR; TCRdb's copy has only in-frame clones and lacks some. The sample records approximately 50,000 clones, about 90% being singletons. Trimming took 6 bases from V and 5 from J; bases not matched to a gene: 4. CDR1 and CDR2 (germline): ENHRY, SYGVKD. The CDR3 runs 14 residues. The sample in question was CD4+ T cells from peripheral blood mononuclear cells, obtained after pregnancy. This sequence originates from a female donor with multiple sclerosis, enrolled in a pregnancy study. The V and J genes are TRBV10-3 and TRBJ2-1; 10 bases agree with TRBD1. CDR3 sequence (DNA): TGTGCCATCAGATCGGACAGGGGGGACAATGAGCAGTTCTTC. This codes for CAIRSDRGDNEQFF.